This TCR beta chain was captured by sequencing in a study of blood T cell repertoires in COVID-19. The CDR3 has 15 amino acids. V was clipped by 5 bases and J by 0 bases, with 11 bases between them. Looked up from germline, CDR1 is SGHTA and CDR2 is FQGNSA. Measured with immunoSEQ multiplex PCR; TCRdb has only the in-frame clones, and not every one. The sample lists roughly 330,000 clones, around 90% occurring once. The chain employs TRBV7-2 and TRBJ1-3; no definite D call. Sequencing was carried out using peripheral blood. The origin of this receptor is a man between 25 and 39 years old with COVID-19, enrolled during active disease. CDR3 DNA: TGTGCCAGCAGCGCGGCGGGAACCTCTGGAAACACCATATATTTT. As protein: CASSAAGTSGNTIYF.